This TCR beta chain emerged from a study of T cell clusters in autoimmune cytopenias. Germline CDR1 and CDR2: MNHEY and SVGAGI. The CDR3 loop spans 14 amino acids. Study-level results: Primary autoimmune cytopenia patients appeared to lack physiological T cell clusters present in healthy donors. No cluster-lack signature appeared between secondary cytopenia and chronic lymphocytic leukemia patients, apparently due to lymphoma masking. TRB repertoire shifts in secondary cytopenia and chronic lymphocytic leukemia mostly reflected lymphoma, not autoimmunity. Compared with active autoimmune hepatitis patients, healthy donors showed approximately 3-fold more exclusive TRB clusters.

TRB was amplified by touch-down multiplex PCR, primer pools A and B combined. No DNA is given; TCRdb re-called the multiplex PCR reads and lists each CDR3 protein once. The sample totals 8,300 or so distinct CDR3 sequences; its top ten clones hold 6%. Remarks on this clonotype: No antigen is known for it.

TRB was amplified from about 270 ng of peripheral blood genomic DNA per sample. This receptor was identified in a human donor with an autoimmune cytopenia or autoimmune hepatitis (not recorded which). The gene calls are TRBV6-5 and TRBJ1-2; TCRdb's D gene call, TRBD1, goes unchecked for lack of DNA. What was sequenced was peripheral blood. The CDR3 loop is CASSERQGRDGYTF.